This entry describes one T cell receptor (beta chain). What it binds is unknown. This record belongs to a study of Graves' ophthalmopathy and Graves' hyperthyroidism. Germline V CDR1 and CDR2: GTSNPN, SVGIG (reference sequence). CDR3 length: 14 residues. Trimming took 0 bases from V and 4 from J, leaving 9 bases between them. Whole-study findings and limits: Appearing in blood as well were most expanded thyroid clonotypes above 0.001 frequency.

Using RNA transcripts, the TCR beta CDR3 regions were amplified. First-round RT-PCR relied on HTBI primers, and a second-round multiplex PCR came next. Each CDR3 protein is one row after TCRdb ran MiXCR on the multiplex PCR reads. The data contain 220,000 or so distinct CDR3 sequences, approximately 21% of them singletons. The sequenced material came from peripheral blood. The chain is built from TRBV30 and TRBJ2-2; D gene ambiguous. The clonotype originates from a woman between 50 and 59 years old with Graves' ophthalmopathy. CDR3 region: CAWSVYSGTGELFF. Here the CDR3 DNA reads TGTGCCTGGAGTGTATATTCTGGCACCGGGGAGCTGTTTTTT.